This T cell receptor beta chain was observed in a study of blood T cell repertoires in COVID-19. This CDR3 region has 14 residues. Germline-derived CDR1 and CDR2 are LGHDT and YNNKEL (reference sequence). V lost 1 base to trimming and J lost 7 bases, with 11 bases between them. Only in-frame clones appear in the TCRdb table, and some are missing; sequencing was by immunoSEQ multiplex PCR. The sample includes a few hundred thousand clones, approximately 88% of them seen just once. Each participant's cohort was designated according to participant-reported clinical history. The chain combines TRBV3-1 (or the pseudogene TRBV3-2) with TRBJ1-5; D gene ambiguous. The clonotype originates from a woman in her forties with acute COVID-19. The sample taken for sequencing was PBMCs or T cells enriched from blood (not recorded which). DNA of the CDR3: TGTGCCAGCAGCCAAGGACACCTTAAGCAGCCCCAGCATTTT. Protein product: CASSQGHLKQPQHF.